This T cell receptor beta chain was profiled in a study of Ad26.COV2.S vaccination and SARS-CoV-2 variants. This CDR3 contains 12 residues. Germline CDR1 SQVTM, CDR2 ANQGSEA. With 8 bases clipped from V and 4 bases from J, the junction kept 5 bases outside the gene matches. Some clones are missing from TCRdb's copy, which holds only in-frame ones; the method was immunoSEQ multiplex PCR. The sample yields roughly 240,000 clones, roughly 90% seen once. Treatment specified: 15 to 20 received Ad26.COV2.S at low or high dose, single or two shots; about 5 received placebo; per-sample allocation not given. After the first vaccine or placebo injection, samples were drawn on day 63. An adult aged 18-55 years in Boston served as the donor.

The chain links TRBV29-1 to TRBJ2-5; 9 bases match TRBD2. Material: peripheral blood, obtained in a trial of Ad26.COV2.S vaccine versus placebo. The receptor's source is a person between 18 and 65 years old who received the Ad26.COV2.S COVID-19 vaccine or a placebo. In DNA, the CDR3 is TGCAGCTTGCGGGGGGGAGGAGAGACCCAGTACTTC. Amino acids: CSLRGGGETQYF. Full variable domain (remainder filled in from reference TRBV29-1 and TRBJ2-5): SAVISQKPSRDICQRGTSLTIQCQVDSQVTMMFWYRQQPGQSLTLIATANQGSEATYESGFVIDKFPISRPNLTFSTLTVSNMSPEDSSIYLCSLRGGGETQYFGPGTRLLVL.